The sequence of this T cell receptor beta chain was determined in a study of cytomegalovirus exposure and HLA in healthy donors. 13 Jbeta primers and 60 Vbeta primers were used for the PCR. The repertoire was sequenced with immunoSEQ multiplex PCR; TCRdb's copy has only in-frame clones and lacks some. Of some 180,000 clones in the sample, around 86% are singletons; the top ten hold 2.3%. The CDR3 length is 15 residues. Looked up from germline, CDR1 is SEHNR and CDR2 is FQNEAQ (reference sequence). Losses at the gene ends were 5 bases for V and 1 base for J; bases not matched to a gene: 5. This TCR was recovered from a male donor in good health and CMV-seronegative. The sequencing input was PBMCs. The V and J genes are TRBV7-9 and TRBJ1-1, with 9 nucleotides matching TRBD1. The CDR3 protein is CASSLEGQGNTEAFF. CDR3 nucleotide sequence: TGTGCCAGCAGCCTAGAGGGACAGGGGAACACTGAAGCTTTCTTT.